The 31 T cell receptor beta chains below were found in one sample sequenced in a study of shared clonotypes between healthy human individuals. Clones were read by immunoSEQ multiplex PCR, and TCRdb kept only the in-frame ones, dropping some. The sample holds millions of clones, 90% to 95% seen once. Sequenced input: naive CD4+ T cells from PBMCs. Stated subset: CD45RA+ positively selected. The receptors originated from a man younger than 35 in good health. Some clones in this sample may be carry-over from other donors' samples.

DNA of the CDR3: TGTGCCAGCGTGTCAGCGGCGGTTTCCTACGAGCAGTACTTC. Encoded protein: CASVSAAVSYEQYF. This sequence joins TRBV13 and TRBJ2-7, with a tentative D call TRBD2 (5 bases). V was cut by 8 bases and J by 1 base, with 15 bases left in between. CDR1 is PRHDT, CDR2 FYEKMQ, per germline (reference sequence). The CDR3 covers 14 residues. The whole variable domain, remainder taken from reference TRBV13 and TRBJ2-7, is AAGVIQSPRHLIKEKRETATLKCYPIPRHDTVYWYQQGPGQDPQFLISFYEKMQSDKGSIPDRFSAQQFSDYHSELNMSSLELGDSALYFCASVSAAVSYEQYFGPGTRLTVT.

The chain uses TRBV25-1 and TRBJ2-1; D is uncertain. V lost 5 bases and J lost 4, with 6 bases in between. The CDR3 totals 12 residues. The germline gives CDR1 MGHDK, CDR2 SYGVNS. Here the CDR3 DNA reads TGTGCCAGCAGTCACGGGTACAATGAGCAGTTCTTC. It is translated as CASSHGYNEQFF.

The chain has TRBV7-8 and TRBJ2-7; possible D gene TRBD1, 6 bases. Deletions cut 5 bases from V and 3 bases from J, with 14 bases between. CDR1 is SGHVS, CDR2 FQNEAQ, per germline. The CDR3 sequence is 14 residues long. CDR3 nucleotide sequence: TGTGCCAGCAGCGACGGACAGCCGCTCTACGAGCAGTACTTC. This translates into CASSDGQPLYEQYF.

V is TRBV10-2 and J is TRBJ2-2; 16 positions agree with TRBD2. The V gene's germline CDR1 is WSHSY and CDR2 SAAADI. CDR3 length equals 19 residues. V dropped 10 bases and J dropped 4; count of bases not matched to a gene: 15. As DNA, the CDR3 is TGCGCCACCGCTGGTGGGACTAGCGGGAGGGCTATCCTCACCGGGGAGCTGTTTTTT. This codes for CATAGGTSGRAILTGELFF.

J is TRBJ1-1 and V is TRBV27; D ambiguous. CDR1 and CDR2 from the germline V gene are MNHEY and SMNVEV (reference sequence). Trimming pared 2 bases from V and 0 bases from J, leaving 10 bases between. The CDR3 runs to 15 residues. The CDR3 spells CASSLLRPLNTEAFF. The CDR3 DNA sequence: TGTGCCAGCAGTTTACTCCGACCGCTGAACACTGAAGCTTTCTTT.

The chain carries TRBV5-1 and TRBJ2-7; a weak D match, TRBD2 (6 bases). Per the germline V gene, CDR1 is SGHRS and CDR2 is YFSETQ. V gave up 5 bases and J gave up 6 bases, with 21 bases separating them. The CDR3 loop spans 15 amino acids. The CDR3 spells CASSYSSVEIVEQYF. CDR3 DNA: TGCGCCAGCAGTTATTCTAGCGTAGAGATCGTCGAGCAGTACTTC.

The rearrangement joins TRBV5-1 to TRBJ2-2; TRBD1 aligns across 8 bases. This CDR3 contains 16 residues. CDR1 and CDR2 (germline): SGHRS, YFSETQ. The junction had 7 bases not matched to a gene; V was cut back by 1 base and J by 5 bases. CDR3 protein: CASSLNTGGTTGELFF. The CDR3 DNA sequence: TGCGCCAGCAGCTTGAATACAGGGGGAACGACCGGGGAGCTGTTTTTT.

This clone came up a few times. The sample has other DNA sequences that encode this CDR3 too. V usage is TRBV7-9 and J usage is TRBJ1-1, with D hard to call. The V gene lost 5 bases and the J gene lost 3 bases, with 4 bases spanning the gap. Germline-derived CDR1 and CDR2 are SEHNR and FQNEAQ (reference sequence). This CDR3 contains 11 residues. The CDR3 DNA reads TGTGCCAGCAGCAGGGACACTGAAGCTTTCTTT. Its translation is CASSRDTEAFF.

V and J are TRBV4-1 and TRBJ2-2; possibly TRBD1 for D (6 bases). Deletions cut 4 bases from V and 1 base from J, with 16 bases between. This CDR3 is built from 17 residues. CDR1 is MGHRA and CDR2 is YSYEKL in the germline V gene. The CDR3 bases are TGCGCCAGCAGCCCCCGACAGGCAGCTTTGAACACCGGGGAGCTGTTTTTT. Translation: CASSPRQAALNTGELFF.

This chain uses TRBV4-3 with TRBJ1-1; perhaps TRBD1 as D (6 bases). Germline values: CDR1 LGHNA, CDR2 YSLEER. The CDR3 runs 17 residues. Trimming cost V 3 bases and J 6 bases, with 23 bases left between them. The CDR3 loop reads CASSHNSPTGRGAEAFF. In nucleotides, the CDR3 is TGCGCCAGCAGCCACAACTCTCCGACGGGCAGGGGCGCTGAAGCTTTCTTT.

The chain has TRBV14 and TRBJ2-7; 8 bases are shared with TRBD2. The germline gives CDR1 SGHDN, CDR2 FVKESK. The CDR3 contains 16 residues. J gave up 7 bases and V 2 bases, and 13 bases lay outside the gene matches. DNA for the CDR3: TGTGCCAGCAGCCAAAGGCCGGGAGGGCCTGGGGGGGAGCAGTACTTC. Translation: CASSQRPGGPGGEQYF. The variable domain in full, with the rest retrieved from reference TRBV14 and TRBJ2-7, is EAGVTQFPSHSVIEKGQTVTLRCDPISGHDNLYWYRRVMGKEIKFLLHFVKESKQDESGMPNNRFLAERTGGTYSTLKVQPAELEDSGVYFCASSQRPGGPGGEQYFGPGTRLTVT.

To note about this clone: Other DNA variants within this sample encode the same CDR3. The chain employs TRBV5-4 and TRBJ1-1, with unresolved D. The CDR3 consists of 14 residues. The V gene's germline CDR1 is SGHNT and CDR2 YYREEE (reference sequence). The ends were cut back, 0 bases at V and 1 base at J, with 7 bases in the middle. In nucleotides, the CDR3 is TGTGCCAGCAGCTTGGGTCAGCAGAACACTGAAGCTTTCTTT. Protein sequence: CASSLGQQNTEAFF.

Here the CDR3 DNA reads TGTGCCAGCAGCTTATTGGGGGTCCGCACAGATACGCAGTATTTT. This translates into CASSLLGVRTDTQYF. The chain carries TRBV7-9 and TRBJ2-3, with D perhaps given as TRBD1 or TRBD2 (5 bases each). The germline gives CDR1 SEHNR, CDR2 FQNEAQ (reference sequence). V was cut by 2 bases and J by 1 base, with 10 bases left in between. The CDR3 is 15 amino acids.

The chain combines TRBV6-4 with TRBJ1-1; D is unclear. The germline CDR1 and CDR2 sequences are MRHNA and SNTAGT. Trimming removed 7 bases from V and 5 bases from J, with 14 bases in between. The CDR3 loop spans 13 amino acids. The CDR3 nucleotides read TGTGCCAGCACCAAAGAGGTCGGAACTGAAGCTTTCTTT. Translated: CASTKEVGTEAFF.

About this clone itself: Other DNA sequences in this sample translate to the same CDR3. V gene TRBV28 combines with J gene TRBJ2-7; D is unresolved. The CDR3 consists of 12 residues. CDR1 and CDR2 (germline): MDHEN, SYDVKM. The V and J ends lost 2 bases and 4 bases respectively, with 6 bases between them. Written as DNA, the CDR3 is TGTGCCAGCAGTTTAGTGGGTTACGAGCAGTACTTC. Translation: CASSLVGYEQYF.

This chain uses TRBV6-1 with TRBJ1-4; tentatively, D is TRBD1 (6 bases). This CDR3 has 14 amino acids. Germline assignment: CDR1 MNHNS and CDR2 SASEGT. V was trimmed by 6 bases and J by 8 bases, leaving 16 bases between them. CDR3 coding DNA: TGTGCCAGCAGCCCAAGGGGGGGTCGGGAAAAACTGTTTTTT. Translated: CASSPRGGREKLFF.

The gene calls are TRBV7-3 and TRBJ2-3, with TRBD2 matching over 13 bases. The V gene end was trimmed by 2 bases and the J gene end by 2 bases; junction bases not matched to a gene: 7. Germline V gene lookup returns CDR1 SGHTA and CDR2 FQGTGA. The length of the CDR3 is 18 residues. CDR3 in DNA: TGTGCCAGCAGCTTAGGGTTACTAGCGGGAGGGAACACAGATACGCAGTATTTT. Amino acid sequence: CASSLGLLAGGNTDTQYF.

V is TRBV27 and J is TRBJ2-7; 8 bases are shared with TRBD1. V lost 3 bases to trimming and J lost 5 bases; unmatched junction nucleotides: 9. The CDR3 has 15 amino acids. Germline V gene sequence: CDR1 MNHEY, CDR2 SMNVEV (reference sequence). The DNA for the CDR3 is TGTGCCAGCAGTTTTGAAGGGACAGGCTCGGACGAGCAGTACTTC. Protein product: CASSFEGTGSDEQYF.

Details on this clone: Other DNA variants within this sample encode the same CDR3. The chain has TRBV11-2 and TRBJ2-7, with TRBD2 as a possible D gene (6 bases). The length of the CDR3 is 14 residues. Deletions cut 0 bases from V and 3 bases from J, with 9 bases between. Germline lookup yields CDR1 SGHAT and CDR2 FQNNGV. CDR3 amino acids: CASSLEAGGYEQYF. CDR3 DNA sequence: TGTGCCAGCAGCTTAGAGGCCGGGGGCTACGAGCAGTACTTC.

CDR3 bases: TGCGCCAGCAGTCACGACAGGGGGACTGAAGCTTTCTTT. Translation gives CASSHDRGTEAFF. This chain joins TRBV23-1 and TRBJ1-1; 9 bases map to TRBD1. TRBV23-1 belongs to the ORF category, with a function that is uncertain. Losses at the gene ends were 3 bases for V and 5 bases for J; bases not matched to a gene: 1. This CDR3 region has 13 residues.

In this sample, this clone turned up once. The CDR3 nucleotides are TGTGCCAGCTCACCACCGGGCGGGACCGTCTCCTACGAGCAGTACTTC. Translating it yields CASSPPGGTVSYEQYF. This rearrangement joins TRBV18 to TRBJ2-7; D perhaps matches TRBD2 (6 bases). The length of the CDR3 is 16 residues. CDR1 and CDR2 (germline): KGHSH, LQKENI. V gave up 0 bases and J gave up 0 bases, with 12 bases separating them.

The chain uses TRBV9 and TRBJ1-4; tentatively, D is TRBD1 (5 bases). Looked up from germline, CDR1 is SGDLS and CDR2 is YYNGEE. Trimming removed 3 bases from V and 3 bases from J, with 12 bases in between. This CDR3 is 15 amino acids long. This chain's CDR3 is CASSASQGANEKLFF. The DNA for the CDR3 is TGTGCCAGCAGCGCCAGTCAGGGTGCTAATGAAAAACTGTTTTTT.

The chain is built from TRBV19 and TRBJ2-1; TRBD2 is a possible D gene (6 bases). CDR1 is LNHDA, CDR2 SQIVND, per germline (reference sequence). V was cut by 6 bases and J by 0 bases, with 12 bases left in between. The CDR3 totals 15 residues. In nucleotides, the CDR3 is TGTGCCAGTAGCCAGGGAGGTAGCTCCTACAATGAGCAGTTCTTC. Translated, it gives CASSQGGSSYNEQFF. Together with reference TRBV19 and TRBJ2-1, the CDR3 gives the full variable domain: DGGITQSPKYLFRKEGQNVTLSCEQNLNHDAMYWYRQDPGQGLRLIYYSQIVNDFQKGDIAEGYSVSREKKESFPLTVTSAQKNPTAFYLCASSQGGSSYNEQFFGPGTRLTVL.

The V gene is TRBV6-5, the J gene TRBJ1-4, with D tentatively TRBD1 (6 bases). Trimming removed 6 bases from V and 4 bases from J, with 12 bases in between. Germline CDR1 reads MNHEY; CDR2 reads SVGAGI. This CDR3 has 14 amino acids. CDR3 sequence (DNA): TGTGCCAGCAGAGAGTGGACAGATAATGAAAAACTGTTTTTT. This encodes CASREWTDNEKLFF.

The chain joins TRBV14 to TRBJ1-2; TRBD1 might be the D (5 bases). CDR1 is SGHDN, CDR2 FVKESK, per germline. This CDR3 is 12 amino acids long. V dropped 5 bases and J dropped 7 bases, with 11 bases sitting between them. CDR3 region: CASSSDRLGYTF. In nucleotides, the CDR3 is TGTGCCAGCAGCTCAGACAGACTTGGCTACACCTTC.

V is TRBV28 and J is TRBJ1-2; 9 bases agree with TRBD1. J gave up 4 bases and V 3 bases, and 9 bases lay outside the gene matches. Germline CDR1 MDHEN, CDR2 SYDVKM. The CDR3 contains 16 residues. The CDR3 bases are TGTGCCAGCAGTTTGTCCGGGACAGGGCGTAGCTATGGCTACACCTTC. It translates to CASSLSGTGRSYGYTF.

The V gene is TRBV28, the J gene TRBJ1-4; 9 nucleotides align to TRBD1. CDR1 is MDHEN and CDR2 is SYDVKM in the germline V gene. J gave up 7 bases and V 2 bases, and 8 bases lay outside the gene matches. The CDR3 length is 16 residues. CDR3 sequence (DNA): TGTGCCAGCAGTTTACCCCCCGGGACAGGGATTGAAAAACTGTTTTTT. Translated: CASSLPPGTGIEKLFF. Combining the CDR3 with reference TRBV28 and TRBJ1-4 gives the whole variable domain DVKVTQSSRYLVKRTGEKVFLECVQDMDHENMFWYRQDPGLGLRLIYFSYDVKMKEKGDIPEGYSVSREKKERFSLILESASTNQTSMYLCASSLPPGTGIEKLFFGSGTQLSVL.

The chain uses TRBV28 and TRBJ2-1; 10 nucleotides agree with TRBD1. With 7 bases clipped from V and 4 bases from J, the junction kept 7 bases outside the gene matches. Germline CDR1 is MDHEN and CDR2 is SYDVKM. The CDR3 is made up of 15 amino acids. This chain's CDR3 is CASIMDRGYYNEQFF. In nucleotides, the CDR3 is TGTGCCAGCATCATGGACAGGGGGTATTACAATGAGCAGTTCTTC. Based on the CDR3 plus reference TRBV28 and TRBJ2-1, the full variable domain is DVKVTQSSRYLVKRTGEKVFLECVQDMDHENMFWYRQDPGLGLRLIYFSYDVKMKEKGDIPEGYSVSREKKERFSLILESASTNQTSMYLCASIMDRGYYNEQFFGPGTRLTVL.

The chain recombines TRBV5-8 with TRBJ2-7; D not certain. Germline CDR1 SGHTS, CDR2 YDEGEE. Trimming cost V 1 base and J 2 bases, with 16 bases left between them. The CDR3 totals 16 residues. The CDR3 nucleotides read TGTGCCAGCAGCTTGAAATATTGGTACAGTCCCTACGAGCAGTACTTC. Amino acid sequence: CASSLKYWYSPYEQYF.

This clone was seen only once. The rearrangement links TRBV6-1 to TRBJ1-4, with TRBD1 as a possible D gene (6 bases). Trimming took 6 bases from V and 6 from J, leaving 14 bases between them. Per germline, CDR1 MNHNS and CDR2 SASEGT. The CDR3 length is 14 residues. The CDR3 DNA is TGTGCCAGCAGGAGGGGGAGGGAAGATGAAAAACTGTTTTTT. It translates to CASRRGREDEKLFF.

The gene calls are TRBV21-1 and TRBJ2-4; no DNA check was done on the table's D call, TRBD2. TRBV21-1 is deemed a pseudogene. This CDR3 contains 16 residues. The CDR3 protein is CASSKAVAVAKNIQYF. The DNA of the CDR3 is TGTGCCAGCAGCAAAGCTGTAGCGGTAGCCAAAAACATTCAGTACTTC.